Each of the 17 T cell receptor beta chains below was sequenced from the same sample in a study of T cell changes during pregnancy in multiple sclerosis. TCRdb keeps only in-frame clones here, not all; method: immunoSEQ multiplex PCR. The sample contains about 120,000 clones, over 85% of which appear only once. The material was peripheral blood, obtained before pregnancy. The receptors were gathered from a female donor with multiple sclerosis, enrolled in a pregnancy study.

This chain joins TRBV10-1 and TRBJ2-5, with D possibly TRBD2 on 5 matching bases. CDR3 length: 14 amino acids. Per germline, CDR1 WNHNN and CDR2 SYGVQD (reference sequence). Trimming removed 4 bases at V and 1 base at J, with 10 bases between. CDR3 sequence reads: CASSVGGPQETQYF. DNA of the CDR3: TGCGCCAGCAGTGTCGGCGGGCCCCAAGAGACCCAGTACTTC.

A few counts support this clone. The chain couples TRBV7-9 to TRBJ1-5; TRBD1 matches at 8 bases. The V and J ends lost 0 bases and 7 bases, in that order; junction bases with no gene match: 5. The CDR3 length is 15 residues. Germline V gene data show CDR1 as SEHNR and CDR2 as FQNEAQ (reference sequence). The CDR3 nucleotides are TGTGCCAGCAGCTTAGCCGGACAGGGTTACCAGCCCCAGCATTTT. It yields the protein CASSLAGQGYQPQHF.

The chain is built from TRBV7-2 and TRBJ2-5, with a tentative D call TRBD2 (6 bases). The CDR3 consists of 15 residues. Germline CDR1 SGHTA, CDR2 FQGNSA. Deletions cut 1 base from V and 0 bases from J, with 9 bases between. The CDR3 region has the DNA TGTGCCAGCAGCTTAGTAGCGGCCCACCAAGAGACCCAGTACTTC. It translates to CASSLVAAHQETQYF.

This clone showed up just a few times. The CDR3 DNA sequence: TGCGCCAGCAGCTTGGGAGGGGGAGAGTATGGCTACACCTTC. Translated, it gives CASSLGGGEYGYTF. The chain has TRBV5-1 and TRBJ1-2; possible D gene TRBD1, 6 bases. V was trimmed by 0 bases and J by 5 bases, leaving 11 bases between them. Germline V gene data show CDR1 as SGHRS and CDR2 as YFSETQ. The length of the CDR3 is 14 residues.

The V and J genes are TRBV6-5 and TRBJ2-1; 7 nucleotides agree with TRBD1. The CDR3 is 16 amino acids. Germline CDR1 is MNHEY and CDR2 is SVGAGI. With 2 bases clipped from V and 6 bases from J, the junction kept 10 bases outside the gene matches. The CDR3 protein is CASSYDVGGEGNEQFF. CDR3 nucleotide sequence: TGTGCCAGCAGTTACGATGTAGGGGGCGAGGGCAATGAGCAGTTCTTC.

The chain employs TRBV28 and TRBJ2-1; TRBD2 matches at 14 bases. CDR1 and CDR2 (germline): MDHEN, SYDVKM. The CDR3 loop spans 15 amino acids. V was clipped by 4 bases and J by 8 bases; unmatched bases: 4. CDR3 in amino acids: CASSSGTSGSYEQFF. CDR3 coding DNA: TGTGCCAGCAGTTCCGGGACTAGCGGGAGTTATGAGCAGTTCTTC.

The rearrangement uses TRBV7-9 and TRBJ2-1, with 8 positions matching TRBD2. The V gene end was trimmed by 3 bases and the J gene end by 9 bases; junction bases not matched to a gene: 7. The CDR3 loop spans 14 amino acids. Germline loops: CDR1 SEHNR, CDR2 FQNEAQ (reference sequence). DNA for the CDR3: TGTGCCAGCAGCTTTGGACTAGCAGGCGGTGAGCAGTTCTTC. It codes for CASSFGLAGGEQFF.

The V gene is TRBV5-1, the J gene TRBJ2-1, with 10 nucleotides matching TRBD2. V lost 1 base, J lost 5 bases, and 6 bases stayed unmatched. Germline V gene sequence: CDR1 SGHRS, CDR2 YFSETQ. The CDR3 length is 16 residues. The CDR3 DNA reads as TGCGCCAGCAGCTTGCGGCCTAGCGGGAGCAACAATGAGCAGTTCTTC. Protein sequence: CASSLRPSGSNNEQFF.

This clone was detected only once. The rearrangement links TRBV7-9 to TRBJ2-7; 7 bases match TRBD2. V was pared by 3 bases and J by 2 bases, with 4 bases of the junction left unmatched. The CDR3 consists of 14 residues. Germline values: CDR1 SEHNR, CDR2 FQNEAQ (reference sequence). CDR3 sequence reads: CASSLSGVAYEQYF. CDR3 in DNA: TGTGCCAGCAGCTTGAGCGGGGTAGCCTACGAGCAGTACTTC.

There are a few counts of this clone. The rearrangement links TRBV7-8 to TRBJ1-6, with TRBD1 matching 7 bases. Per the germline V gene, CDR1 is SGHVS and CDR2 is FQNEAQ. Trimming at V came to 6 bases and at J to 0 bases, leaving 5 bases not matched to a gene. This CDR3 is 16 amino acids long. The CDR3, as DNA: TGTGCCAGCAGTGGCGACAGGGTCTCCTATAATTCACCCCTCCACTTT. This gives the protein CASSGDRVSYNSPLHF.

The chain recombines TRBV7-2 with TRBJ1-2, with 7 nucleotides matching TRBD1. V dropped 1 base and J dropped 2; count of bases not matched to a gene: 4. Germline loops: CDR1 SGHTA, CDR2 FQGNSA. The CDR3 length is 15 residues. CDR3 nucleotide sequence: TGTGCCAGCAGCTTAGTTGAGGGGGCCAACTATGGCTACACCTTC. It yields the protein CASSLVEGANYGYTF.

V usage is TRBV9 and J usage is TRBJ2-7, with 9 nucleotides matching TRBD1. V lost 3 bases, J lost 5 bases, and 6 bases stayed unmatched. The germline gives CDR1 SGDLS, CDR2 YYNGEE. There are 14 residues in the CDR3. CDR3 loop: CASSGLGQGHEQYF. CDR3 nucleotides: TGTGCCAGCAGCGGATTGGGACAGGGCCACGAGCAGTACTTC.

The chain combines TRBV5-6 with TRBJ2-4; 11 nucleotides line up with TRBD2. The CDR3 sequence is 12 residues long. Trimming took 3 bases from V and 16 from J; bases not matched to a gene: 6. The germline CDR1 and CDR2 sequences are SGHDT and YYEEEE. The CDR3 sequence: CASSSLAGGDYF. The CDR3 DNA is TGTGCCAGCAGCTCTCTAGCGGGGGGAGATTACTTC.

This chain connects TRBV6-6 to TRBJ2-3; 10 nucleotides align to TRBD2. The CDR3 loop spans 16 amino acids. V shed 2 bases and J 2 bases; nucleotides not matched to a gene: 4. Germline V gene sequence: CDR1 MNHNY, CDR2 SVGAGI (reference sequence). This CDR3 reads CASSYGTSGDTDTQYF. CDR3 sequence (DNA): TGTGCCAGCAGTTACGGTACTAGCGGGGACACAGATACGCAGTATTTT.

To note about this clone: The limits of the CDR3 on the DNA are not certain, so only TCRdb's listed CDR3 is given. V is TRBV6-1 and J is TRBJ1-2. Germline values: CDR1 MNHNS, CDR2 SASEGT. The CDR3 contains 14 residues when both ends are counted. CDR3 amino acids: CASSSSGRGAGYTF.

The rearrangement uses TRBV7-9 and TRBJ1-2; D uncertain. Trimming took off 0 bases at V and 6 bases at J, with 11 bases between the two ends. The CDR3 is 14 residues long. Germline V gene lookup returns CDR1 SEHNR and CDR2 FQNEAQ (reference sequence). The CDR3 protein is CASSLALAANGYTF. CDR3 in DNA: TGTGCCAGCAGCTTAGCGCTCGCGGCTAATGGCTACACCTTC.

This sequence joins TRBV19 and TRBJ1-1; no definite D call. The CDR3 is made up of 10 amino acids. Germline V gives CDR1 LNHDA, CDR2 SQIVND (reference sequence). The CDR3 nucleotides read TGTGCAGACCGGTGGGGAGTAGCTTTCTTT. Its protein is CADRWGVAFF.